The present T cell receptor beta chain was sequenced within a study of T cells expressing NK-cell markers (TCRdb year 2020). Study-wide context: TCR beta-chain repertoires were profiled in sorted CD3+CD56+NKG2C+, CD3+CD56+NKG2C- and CD3+CD56-NKG2C+ T-cell subsets from fewer than 10 donors. Among the eight sequenced donors, only one was HCMV-seronegative, while the other seven were HCMV-seropositive. The study sequenced eight donors, all healthy volunteers chosen at random: three men and five women. Libraries were sequenced as 2 x 150 bp reads on Illumina HiSeq 2000/2500, MiSeq or NextSeq. What the authors observed across the whole study: It remained unclear whether the expanded NKG2C-expressing T cell clones were specific for HCMV antigens. Those dominant clonotypes were again the most abundant among CD3+CD56-NKG2C+ cells in a handful of donors, at 28.3-60.1%. In six donors, the dominant CD3+CD56+NKG2C+ clonotypes were found to rank among the top 10 CD8+ clonotypes and to make up 1.0-7.0% of CD8+ T cells.

HCMV-specific IgG was detected in serum with a commercial ELISA kit to determine HCMV serostatus. Ficoll density gradient centrifugation was used to isolate peripheral blood mononuclear cells from blood. Inclusive of the bounding cysteine and phenylalanine, the CDR3 is 13 residues long. The DNA sequence is not available. CDR1 LGHNA and CDR2 YNFKEQ were looked up in the germline V gene. Turning to this clonotype: No cognate antigen has been identified for it.

TCRdb names Illumina HiSeq 2000 as the instrument used. The TCR beta cDNA libraries were made using 5'RACE template switching, a step that added both a universal primer site and unique molecular identifiers. cDNA synthesis was primed from the TCR beta constant segment and was followed by two successive PCR amplification steps. On the study's bioinformatics: MIGEC handled demultiplexing of the reads and grouping by UMI, while MiTCR was used to assemble and quantify clonotypes. To remove erroneous sequences, TCR cDNA sequences were retained only when supported by two or more reads. The tcR package was used for downstream repertoire analysis, and clonotypes were matched across fractions by CDR3 nucleotide sequence plus V segment. VDJmatch was used to annotate antigen specificity against VDJdb, with one amino acid substitution allowed in CDR3. TCRdb reprocessed the reads and lists each CDR3 protein sequence as a single entry, with no DNA. TCRdb's processing, not the authors' own work, is the source of the V and J calls. This sample's table has entries for about 160,000 distinct CDR3 sequences. Of the sample, 20% falls within the top ten clones.

Sequences were obtained from blood T cells: a sorted CD56 or NKG2C T cell subset, CD4+ or CD8+ T cells, or bulk PBMC T cells (not recorded which). The clonotype was recovered from a man aged 18-70 years in good health. This receptor chain uses TRBV4-2 and TRBJ1-1; TCRdb calls TRBD1, which cannot be checked without DNA. The CDR3 loop reads CASSHPSGNEAFF.